A single sample gave rise to the 27 T cell receptor beta chains below, sequenced in a study of blood T cell repertoires in COVID-19. Measured with immunoSEQ multiplex PCR; TCRdb has only the in-frame clones, and not every one. The data show around 270,000 clones, approximately 86% seen once. Sequencing was performed on peripheral blood. The receptor set was obtained from a human donor with COVID-19, enrolled during active disease. The donor label of this sample is uncertain.

The rearrangement uses TRBV14 and TRBJ2-1, with 14 nucleotides matching TRBD2. Germline V gives CDR1 SGHDN, CDR2 FVKESK. With V trimmed by 6 bases and J by 9 bases, 19 bases remained unmatched. CDR3 length equals 19 residues. The CDR3 loop reads CASSHGLGTSGRGLFEQFF. CDR3 sequence (DNA): TGTGCCAGCAGTCATGGACTAGGGACTAGCGGGAGAGGTTTGTTTGAGCAGTTCTTC.

The chain joins TRBV28 to TRBJ1-2, with D perhaps TRBD1 (6 bases). The germline gives CDR1 MDHEN, CDR2 SYDVKM. The CDR3 length is 13 residues. V gave up 3 bases and J gave up 3 bases, with 8 bases separating them. The CDR3 bases are TGTGCCAGCAGTTTTTCAGGGGACTATGGCTACACCTTC. Residues: CASSFSGDYGYTF.

V gene TRBV18 combines with J gene TRBJ2-7; 8 bases map to TRBD2. J lost 6 bases, V lost 3 bases, and 10 bases had no gene match. The CDR3 contains 15 residues. Germline CDR1 and CDR2: KGHSH and LQKENI. The CDR3 coding sequence is TGTGCCAGCTCACCGGGATCGGGGGGGCGAACCGAGCAGTACTTC. Translating gives CASSPGSGGRTEQYF.

The chain recombines TRBV19 with TRBJ1-5; D unresolved. V lost 0 bases and J lost 7, with 10 bases in between. This CDR3 is built from 14 residues. Looked up from germline, CDR1 is LNHDA and CDR2 is SQIVND (reference sequence). The CDR3 DNA reads as TGTGCCAGTAGTATAGAAACCCCGGAGCAGCCCCAGCATTTT. Protein: CASSIETPEQPQHF.

The chain joins TRBV5-1 to TRBJ2-5; possible D gene TRBD1, 6 bases. The CDR3 has 15 residues. V lost 4 bases, J lost 1 base, and 14 bases lay in between. Per the germline V gene, CDR1 is SGHRS and CDR2 is YFSETQ. In DNA, the CDR3 is TGCGCCAGCAGCCCCCGGACAGAGCCCCAAGAGACCCAGTACTTC. This gives the protein CASSPRTEPQETQYF.

The chain couples TRBV28 to TRBJ2-2; D not certain. The germline V gene encodes CDR1 MDHEN and CDR2 SYDVKM. With 3 bases removed from V and 1 base from J, the gap between germline ends came to 9 bases. This CDR3 region has 15 residues. The CDR3 is CASSFELVNTGELFF. Here the CDR3 DNA reads TGTGCCAGCAGTTTTGAGTTAGTGAACACCGGGGAGCTGTTTTTT.

V and J are TRBV4-3 and TRBJ2-1, with 8 bases fitting TRBD2. This CDR3 contains 21 residues. From germline, CDR1 is LGHNA and CDR2 YSLEER. V shed 1 base and J 0 bases; nucleotides not matched to a gene: 17. CDR3 amino acids: CASSQGRAGEAGLSSYNEQFF. DNA for the CDR3: TGCGCCAGCAGCCAAGGCCGAGCGGGAGAAGCCGGACTAAGCTCCTACAATGAGCAGTTCTTC.

This chain joins TRBV12-3 or TRBV12-4 and TRBJ1-6, with 8 bases matching TRBD1. Losses at the gene ends were 5 bases for V and 12 bases for J; bases not matched to a gene: 3. The length of the CDR3 is 12 residues. CDR3 loop: CASSPGQGPLHF. The CDR3 DNA is TGTGCCAGCAGTCCCGGACAGGGACCCCTCCACTTT.

This chain joins TRBV7-9 and TRBJ2-7; TRBD1 aligns across 7 bases. CDR3 length: 15 amino acids. The germline V gene has CDR1 SEHNR and CDR2 FQNEAQ (reference sequence). The trim removed 5 bases at V and 0 bases at J, leaving 7 bases unmatched. CDR3 sequence: CASSPDRVSSYEQYF. The CDR3 DNA reads TGTGCCAGCAGCCCCGACAGGGTCAGCTCCTACGAGCAGTACTTC.

The chain links TRBV6-5 to TRBJ1-2, with 9 bases identical to TRBD1. Germline V gene lookup returns CDR1 MNHEY and CDR2 SVGAGI. The CDR3 spans 13 residues. V dropped 7 bases and J dropped 8; count of bases not matched to a gene: 8. The CDR3 reads CASNPGQGWGYTF. CDR3 DNA sequence: TGTGCCAGCAATCCGGGACAGGGTTGGGGCTACACCTTC.

This sequence joins TRBV9 and TRBJ1-2; 8 bases agree with TRBD1. The CDR3 consists of 17 residues. Unmatched junction bases numbered 10, after V lost 3 bases and J lost 0 bases. Germline lookup yields CDR1 SGDLS and CDR2 YYNGEE. As DNA, the CDR3 is TGTGCCAGCAGCGCCGGACAGGGTTTTCAAGCTAACTATGGCTACACCTTC. This encodes CASSAGQGFQANYGYTF.

This sequence joins TRBV18 and TRBJ1-5, with 9 bases aligning to TRBD1. Germline CDR1 reads KGHSH; CDR2 reads LQKENI. Losses at the gene ends were 5 bases for V and 5 bases for J; bases not matched to a gene: 19. The CDR3 is 19 amino acids. For the CDR3, the DNA is TGTGCCAGCTCAGGAAGCTCACAGGGGGCTCGTCGCTTTGATCAGCCCCAGCATTTT. This gives the protein CASSGSSQGARRFDQPQHF.

In its sample, this clone was seen once. The V call is TRBV28, the J call TRBJ1-2, with D possibly TRBD1 on 6 matching bases. The CDR3 covers 16 residues. CDR1 is MDHEN, CDR2 SYDVKM, per germline. V gave up 7 bases and J gave up 4 bases, with 22 bases separating them. CDR3 in amino acids: CASTPLRGGPTYGYTF. The CDR3 DNA reads as TGTGCCAGCACCCCCCTCCGGGGGGGCCCGACCTATGGCTACACCTTC.

The chain is built from TRBV30 and TRBJ1-3, with D unresolved. Germline V CDR1 and CDR2: GTSNPN, SVGIG (reference sequence). The CDR3 has 11 residues. With 7 bases removed from V and 8 bases from J, the gap between germline ends came to 12 bases. CDR3 nucleotide sequence: TGTGCCTCGGACCCGGAGGACACCATATATTTT. Translating it yields CASDPEDTIYF.

V is TRBV9 and J is TRBJ2-2; D perhaps matches TRBD1 (5 bases). V lost 2 bases and J 5 bases, leaving 16 bases between the germline ends. The germline gives CDR1 SGDLS, CDR2 YYNGEE. This CDR3 spans 16 amino acids. CDR3 sequence (DNA): TGTGCCAGCAGCGTGGTGTTTTGGGGCGAGACCGGGGAGCTGTTTTTT. Translation: CASSVVFWGETGELFF. Full variable domain (rest looked up from reference TRBV9 and TRBJ2-2): DSGVTQTPKHLITATGQRVTLRCSPRSGDLSVYWYQQSLDQGLQFLIQYYNGEERAKGNILERFSAQQFPDLHSELNLSSLELGDSALYFCASSVVFWGETGELFFGEGSRLTVL.

The chain joins TRBV9 to TRBJ1-1; D is uncertain. Trimming took 4 bases from V and 6 from J, leaving 16 bases between them. The CDR3 loop spans 14 amino acids. From germline, CDR1 is SGDLS and CDR2 YYNGEE. CDR3 residues: CASSILSDSAEAFF. In DNA form, the CDR3 reads TGTGCCAGCAGCATCTTGAGTGATTCGGCTGAAGCTTTCTTT.

The table lists this clone with a count of one. This sequence joins TRBV6-2 or TRBV6-3 and TRBJ1-2, with 8 bases fitting TRBD1. Germline V lookup: CDR1 MNHEY, CDR2 SVGEGT. With 2 bases clipped from V and 6 bases from J, the junction kept 14 bases outside the gene matches. CDR3 length: 17 amino acids. CDR3: CASSYPGQAASWDGYTF. CDR3 coding DNA: TGTGCCAGCAGTTACCCGGGACAGGCTGCGTCGTGGGATGGCTACACCTTC.

CDR3 sequence reads: CASSLADGTYNEQFF. CDR3 bases: TGTGCCAGCAGCTTAGCGGACGGGACCTACAATGAGCAGTTCTTC. The chain couples TRBV5-4 to TRBJ2-1, with a tentative D call TRBD2 (5 bases). Trimming shortened V by 2 bases and J by 2 bases, and 11 bases separated the two germline ends. Looked up from germline, CDR1 is SGHNT and CDR2 is YYREEE (reference sequence). The CDR3 is made up of 15 amino acids.

The rearrangement joins TRBV9 to TRBJ2-7; 10 nucleotides match TRBD2. The V and J ends lost 4 bases and 9 bases, in that order; junction bases with no gene match: 10. Looked up from germline, CDR1 is SGDLS and CDR2 is YYNGEE. The CDR3 is made up of 14 amino acids. The CDR3 is CASSFGTSASRQYF. In DNA, the CDR3 is TGTGCCAGCAGCTTTGGGACTAGCGCCTCCAGGCAGTACTTC. The whole variable domain, filled in from reference TRBV9 and TRBJ2-7, reads DSGVTQTPKHLITATGQRVTLRCSPRSGDLSVYWYQQSLDQGLQFLIQYYNGEERAKGNILERFSAQQFPDLHSELNLSSLELGDSALYFCASSFGTSASRQYFGPGTRLTVT.

The J gene is TRBJ2-4, the V gene TRBV11-2; a possible D gene is TRBD1 (6 bases). Germline lookup yields CDR1 SGHAT and CDR2 FQNNGV. V lost 5 bases, J lost 3 bases, and 14 bases lay in between. This CDR3 comprises 15 residues. The CDR3 DNA follows: TGTGCCAGCAGCGCCTACCAGGGGAGCAAAAACATTCAGTACTTC. It codes for CASSAYQGSKNIQYF.

This chain uses TRBV3-1 (or the pseudogene TRBV3-2) with TRBJ1-2, with D perhaps TRBD1 (5 bases). Per the germline V gene, CDR1 is LGHDT and CDR2 is YNNKEL (reference sequence). V lost 2 bases, J lost 3 bases, and 10 bases lay in between. The CDR3 runs 14 residues. CDR3 sequence: CASSQHGGYYGYTF. As DNA, the CDR3 is TGTGCCAGCAGCCAACACGGGGGTTACTATGGCTACACCTTC.

This chain joins TRBV9 and TRBJ1-1; tentatively, D is TRBD1 (6 bases). Trimming pared 4 bases from V and 1 base from J, leaving 14 bases between. The CDR3 length is 15 residues. Germline V gene lookup returns CDR1 SGDLS and CDR2 YYNGEE. The CDR3: CASSLGGGGNTEAFF. The CDR3 nucleotides read TGTGCCAGCAGCCTTGGGGGCGGAGGGAACACTGAAGCTTTCTTT.

The CDR3 coding sequence is TGTGCCAGCAGCGTAACAGGGCCCCCGAACACTGAAGCTTTCTTT. It yields the protein CASSVTGPPNTEAFF. The chain uses TRBV7-8 and TRBJ1-1; perhaps TRBD1 as D (6 bases). The germline CDR1 and CDR2 sequences are SGHVS and FQNEAQ. This CDR3 spans 15 amino acids. Trimming left V 5 bases short and J 1 base short, with 14 bases between.

The genes are TRBV5-6 and TRBJ2-1, with a possible D match to TRBD2 (5 bases). Germline V gene lookup returns CDR1 SGHDT and CDR2 YYEEEE. Trimming shortened V by 3 bases and J by 0 bases, and 10 bases separated the two germline ends. CDR3 length equals 15 residues. CDR3 sequence: CASSWSGLSYNEQFF. Written as DNA, the CDR3 is TGTGCCAGCAGCTGGAGCGGACTCTCCTACAATGAGCAGTTCTTC.

CDR3 loop: CASSKEAVNQPQHF. CDR3 nucleotide sequence: TGTGCCAGCAGCAAGGAGGCGGTCAATCAGCCCCAGCATTTT. The chain is built from TRBV7-2 and TRBJ1-5; no firm D call. With 5 bases removed from V and 3 bases from J, the gap between germline ends came to 11 bases. The germline gives CDR1 SGHTA, CDR2 FQGNSA. This CDR3 has 14 amino acids. Filled out from reference TRBV7-2 and TRBJ1-5, the complete variable domain reads GAGVSQSPSNKVTEKGKDVELRCDPISGHTALYWYRQSLGQGLEFLIYFQGNSAPDKSGLPSDRFSAERTGGSVSTLTIQRTQQEDSAVYLCASSKEAVNQPQHFGDGTRLSIL.

The chain joins TRBV9 to TRBJ1-5, with TRBD1 matching over 7 bases. The CDR3 is 15 residues long. The trim removed 3 bases at V and 4 bases at J, leaving 7 bases unmatched. Germline loops: CDR1 SGDLS, CDR2 YYNGEE. The CDR3 sequence is CASSGPGTANQPQHF. CDR3 coding DNA: TGTGCCAGCAGCGGGCCCGGGACAGCTAATCAGCCCCAGCATTTT.

This clone is a singleton in its sample. The genes are TRBV6-5 and TRBJ2-1; 7 nucleotides match TRBD2. This CDR3 has 13 residues. CDR1 is MNHEY, CDR2 SVGAGI, per germline. Unmatched junction bases numbered 6, after V lost 6 bases and J lost 7 bases. CDR3 nucleotide sequence: TGTGCCAGCAGGCCGGGAGGCAGGAATGAGCAGTTCTTC. Amino acid sequence: CASRPGGRNEQFF.